Below are 6 T cell receptor beta chains sequenced from a single sample in a study of cytomegalovirus exposure and HLA in healthy donors. 13 Jbeta primers and 60 Vbeta primers were used for the PCR. Some clones are missing from TCRdb's copy, which holds only in-frame ones; the method was immunoSEQ multiplex PCR. The sample shows approximately 89,000 clones, approximately 81% of them seen only once. Sequenced: PBMCs. The receptors were gathered from a man aged 35-49 years in good health and CMV-seropositive.

The CDR3 sequence is CAISNPTGGINEQFF. The CDR3 DNA follows: TGTGCCATCAGTAACCCGACAGGGGGTATCAATGAGCAGTTCTTC. The chain recombines TRBV10-3 with TRBJ2-1; 9 nucleotides match TRBD1. Germline V gene data show CDR1 as ENHRY and CDR2 as SYGVKD. The length of the CDR3 is 15 residues. J lost 6 bases, V lost 5 bases, and 8 bases had no gene match.

This clone has a handful of counts. The rearrangement links TRBV19 to TRBJ1-5; TRBD1 agrees at 7 bases. Germline V gene data show CDR1 as LNHDA and CDR2 as SQIVND (reference sequence). V gave up 7 bases and J gave up 7 bases; unmatched junction bases: 7. CDR3 length: 13 amino acids. The CDR3 here is CASTAQGGQPQHF. CDR3 nucleotide sequence: TGTGCCAGTACCGCGCAGGGGGGCCAGCCCCAGCATTTT. The complete variable domain, with remaining parts taken from reference TRBV19 and TRBJ1-5, reads DGGITQSPKYLFRKEGQNVTLSCEQNLNHDAMYWYRQDPGQGLRLIYYSQIVNDFQKGDIAEGYSVSREKKESFPLTVTSAQKNPTAFYLCASTAQGGQPQHFGDGTRLSIL.

This sequence joins TRBV2 and TRBJ2-5, with 9 bases fitting TRBD2. V trimming: 4 bases; J trimming: 7 bases; junction bases outside the gene matches: 7. The CDR3 has 14 amino acids. Germline CDR1 SNHLY, CDR2 FYNNEI. CDR3 bases: TGTGCCAGCAGTGCCTCTAGCGGGATTTGGACCCAGTACTTC. Translated, it gives CASSASSGIWTQYF. Full variable domain (outside the CDR3, taken from reference TRBV2 and TRBJ2-5): EPEVTQTPSHQVTQMGQEVILRCVPISNHLYFYWYRQILGQKVEFLVSFYNNEISEKSEIFDDQFSVERPDGSNFTLKIRSTKLEDSAMYFCASSASSGIWTQYFGPGTRLLVL.

The chain links TRBV29-1 to TRBJ1-1; 8 bases fit TRBD1. This CDR3 spans 13 amino acids. Germline V gives CDR1 SQVTM, CDR2 ANQGSEA. Trimming cost V 7 bases and J 4 bases; bases outside gene matches: 8. For the CDR3, the DNA is TGCAGCGGGACAGGGTCGGGTACCACTGAAGCTTTCTTT. Its translation: CSGTGSGTTEAFF.

The chain joins TRBV27 to TRBJ2-2; possible D gene TRBD1, 6 bases. CDR3 length equals 16 residues. Trimming removed 0 bases from V and 5 bases from J, with 13 bases in between. The germline V gene encodes CDR1 MNHEY and CDR2 SMNVEV (reference sequence). CDR3 bases: TGTGCCAGCAGTTTATCTAGCCAGGGGCGGACCGGGGAGCTGTTTTTT. It encodes CASSLSSQGRTGELFF.

The V call is TRBV11-3, the J call TRBJ2-1; 12 bases agree with TRBD2. Germline assignment: CDR1 SGHNT and CDR2 YENEEA. The ends lost 5 bases at V and 7 bases at J; junction bases unmatched: 12. The CDR3 is made up of 17 amino acids. The CDR3 sequence is CASSPLAGGPVINEQFF. Here the CDR3 DNA reads TGTGCCAGCAGCCCCCTAGCGGGGGGGCCAGTTATAAATGAGCAGTTCTTC.